In its sample, the clone carrying this T cell receptor (beta chain) was seen a few times. There were only Caucasian adults among the donors, and all lived in Nashville, Tennessee. Between the trimmed V and J ends, which lost 4 bases and 3 bases, there was a span of 6 bases. Germline CDR1 and CDR2: PRHDT and FYEKMQ (reference sequence). The CDR3 length is 12 residues. The sample belongs to a study of shared clonotypes between healthy human individuals. On the study more broadly: CD4 naive cells filled three plates per donor, CD4 memory three, CD8 naive two and CD8 memory one.

In the authors' workflow: There were no quality scores in the junction-only immunoSEQ sequences, so filtering differed. The method was immunoSEQ multiplex PCR; TCRdb's version includes in-frame clones alone and lacks a portion of them. That table is the source of V, J and clone size, and D and trimming were worked out from the DNA. The sample carries roughly 2,300,000 clones, approximately 90% recorded once. V is TRBV13 and J is TRBJ1-1; D remains ambiguous. This TCR came from a man in his late teens or twenties in good health. Some clones in this sample may be carry-over from other donors' samples. Specimen: naive CD4+ T cells from PBMCs. The sample's subset: CD45RA+ positively selected. The CDR3 spells CASSWGDTEAFF. The CDR3 DNA is TGTGCCAGCAGCTGGGGAGACACTGAAGCTTTCTTT.